This TCR beta chain stems from a study of technical replicates of blood from a few donors. Germline CDR1 and CDR2: ENHRY and SYGVKD. This CDR3 is 15 amino acids long. The V and J ends lost 4 bases and 4 bases, in that order; junction bases with no gene match: 5. The assay was immunoSEQ multiplex PCR, and TCRdb's table has in-frame clones only and misses some. The sample consists of more than 65,000 clones, 80% to 95% of them appearing once. The V and J genes are TRBV10-3 and TRBJ2-1; TRBD2 agrees at 9 bases. Sequenced input: T cells isolated from PBMCs. This clonotype was obtained from a human donor in good health. CDR3 bases: TGTGCCATCAGTGTGGCGGGAGGGCCTTACAATGAGCAGTTCTTC. This gives the protein CAISVAGGPYNEQFF.